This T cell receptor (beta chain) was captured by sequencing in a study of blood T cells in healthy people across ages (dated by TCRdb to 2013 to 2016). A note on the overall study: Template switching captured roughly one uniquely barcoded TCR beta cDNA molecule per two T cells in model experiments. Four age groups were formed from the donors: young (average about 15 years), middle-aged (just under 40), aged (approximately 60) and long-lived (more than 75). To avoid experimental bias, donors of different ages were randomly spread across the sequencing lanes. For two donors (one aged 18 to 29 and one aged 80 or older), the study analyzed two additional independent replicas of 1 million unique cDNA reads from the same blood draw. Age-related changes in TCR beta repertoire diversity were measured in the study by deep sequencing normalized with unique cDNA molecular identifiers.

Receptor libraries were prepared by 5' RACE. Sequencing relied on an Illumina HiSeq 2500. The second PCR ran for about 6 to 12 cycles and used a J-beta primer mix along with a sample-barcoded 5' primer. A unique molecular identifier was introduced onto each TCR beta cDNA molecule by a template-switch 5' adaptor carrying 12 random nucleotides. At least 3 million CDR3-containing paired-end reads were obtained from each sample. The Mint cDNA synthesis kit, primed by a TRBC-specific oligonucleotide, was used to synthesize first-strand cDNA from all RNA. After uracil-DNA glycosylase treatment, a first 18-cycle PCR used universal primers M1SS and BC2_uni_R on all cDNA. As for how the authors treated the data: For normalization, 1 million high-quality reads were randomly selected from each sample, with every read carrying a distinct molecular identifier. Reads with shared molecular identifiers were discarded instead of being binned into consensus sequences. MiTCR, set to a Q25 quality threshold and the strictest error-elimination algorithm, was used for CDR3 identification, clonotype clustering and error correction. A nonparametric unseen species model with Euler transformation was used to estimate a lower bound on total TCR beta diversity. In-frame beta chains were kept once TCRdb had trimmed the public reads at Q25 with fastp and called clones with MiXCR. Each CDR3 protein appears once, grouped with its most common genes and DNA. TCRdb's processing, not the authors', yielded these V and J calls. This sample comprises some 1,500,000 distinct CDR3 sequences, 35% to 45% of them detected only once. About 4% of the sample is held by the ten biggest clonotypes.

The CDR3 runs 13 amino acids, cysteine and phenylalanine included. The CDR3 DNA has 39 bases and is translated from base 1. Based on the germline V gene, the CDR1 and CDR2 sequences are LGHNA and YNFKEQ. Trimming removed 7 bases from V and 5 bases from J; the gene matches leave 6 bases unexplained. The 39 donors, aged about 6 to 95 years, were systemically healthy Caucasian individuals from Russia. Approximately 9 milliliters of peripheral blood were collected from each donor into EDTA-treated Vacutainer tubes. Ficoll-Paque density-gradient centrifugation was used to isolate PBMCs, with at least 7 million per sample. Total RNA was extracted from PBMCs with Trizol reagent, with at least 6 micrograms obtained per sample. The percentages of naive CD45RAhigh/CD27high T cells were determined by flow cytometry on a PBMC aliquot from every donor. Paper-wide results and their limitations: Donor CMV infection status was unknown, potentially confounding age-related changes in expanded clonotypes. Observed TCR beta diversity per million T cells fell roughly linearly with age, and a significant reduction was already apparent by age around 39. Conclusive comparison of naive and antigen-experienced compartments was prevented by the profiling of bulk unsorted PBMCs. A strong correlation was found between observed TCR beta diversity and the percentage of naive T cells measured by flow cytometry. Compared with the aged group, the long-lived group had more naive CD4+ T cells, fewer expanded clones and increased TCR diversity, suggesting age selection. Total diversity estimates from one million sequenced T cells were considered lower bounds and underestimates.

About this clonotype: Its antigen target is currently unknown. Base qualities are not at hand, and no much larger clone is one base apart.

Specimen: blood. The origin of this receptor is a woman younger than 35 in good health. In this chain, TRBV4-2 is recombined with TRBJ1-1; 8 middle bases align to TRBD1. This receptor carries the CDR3 CASTRTGYTEAFF. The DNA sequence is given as TGTGCCAGCACCCGGACAGGGTATACTGAAGCTTTCTTT.